This T cell receptor beta chain was documented in a study of early T cells in non-severe SARS-CoV-2 infection. About the research overall: Investigators sequenced bulk RNA drawn from unsorted whole blood, and chains remained unpaired.

Individual cDNA molecules were tagged with unique molecular identifiers. TCRdb used MiXCR to reprocess the 5' RACE reads, holding one entry per CDR3 protein. The sample holds approximately 66,000 distinct CDR3 sequences, 12% seen once. Points on this clonotype: Its antigen remains unidentified.

Study-level results: VDJdb matching favored anti-spike CD8 responses, missing private and CD4 specificities.

Per germline, CDR1 MGHRA and CDR2 YSYEKL. This CDR3 has 16 residues. Trimming cost V 2 bases and J 3 bases, with 15 bases left between them. Sequences were obtained from whole blood. The chain is built from TRBV4-1 and TRBJ2-3, with D perhaps given as TRBD1 or TRBD2 (5 bases each). The receptor was derived from an adult who was a healthcare worker with PCR-confirmed SARS-CoV-2 infection or an uninfected control (not recorded which). The CDR3: CASSQRQMTGTDTQYF. The CDR3 DNA reads TGCGCCAGCAGCCAAAGACAGATGACGGGAACAGATACGCAGTATTTT.